This T cell receptor beta chain emerged from a study of control samples from healthy donors and cancer patients. Clones were sequenced by immunoSEQ multiplex PCR, and TCRdb holds only the in-frame ones, with some missing. The sample lists some 58,000 clones, around 87% occurring once. This clone appeared a few times. V was clipped by 4 bases and J by 4 bases; unmatched bases: 9. The CDR3 covers 15 residues. CDR1 is SGHNT, CDR2 YYREEE, per germline (reference sequence). This TCR was sampled from an older woman with lung cancer. The chain joins TRBV5-4 to TRBJ2-5; 8 bases fit TRBD2. The sample consisted of PBMCs. The CDR3 nucleotides are TGTGCCAGCAGCCTCTCAGCGGGAGAGGGAGAGACCCAGTACTTC. This sequence encodes CASSLSAGEGETQYF.